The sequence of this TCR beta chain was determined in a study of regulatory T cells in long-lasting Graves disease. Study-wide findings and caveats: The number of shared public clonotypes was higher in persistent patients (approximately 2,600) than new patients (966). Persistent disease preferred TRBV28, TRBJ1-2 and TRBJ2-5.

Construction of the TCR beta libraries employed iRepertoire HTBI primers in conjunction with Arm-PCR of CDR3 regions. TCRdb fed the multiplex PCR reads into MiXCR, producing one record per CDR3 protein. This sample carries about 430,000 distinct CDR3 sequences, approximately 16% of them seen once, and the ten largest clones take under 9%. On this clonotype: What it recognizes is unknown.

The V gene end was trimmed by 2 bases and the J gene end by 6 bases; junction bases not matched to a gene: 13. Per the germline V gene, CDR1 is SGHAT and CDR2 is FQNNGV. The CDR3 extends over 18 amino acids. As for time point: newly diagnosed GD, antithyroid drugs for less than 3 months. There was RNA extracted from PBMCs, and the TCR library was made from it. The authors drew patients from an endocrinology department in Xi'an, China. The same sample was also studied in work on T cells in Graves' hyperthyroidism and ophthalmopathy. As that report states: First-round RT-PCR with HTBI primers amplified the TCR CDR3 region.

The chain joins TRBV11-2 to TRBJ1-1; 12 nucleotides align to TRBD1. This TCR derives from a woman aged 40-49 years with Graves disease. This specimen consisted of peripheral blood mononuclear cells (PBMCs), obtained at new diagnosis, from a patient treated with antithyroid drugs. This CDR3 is CASSLFDRDRGRWSEAFF. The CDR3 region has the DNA TGTGCCAGCAGCTTATTCGACCGGGACAGGGGGCGGTGGTCTGAAGCTTTCTTT.